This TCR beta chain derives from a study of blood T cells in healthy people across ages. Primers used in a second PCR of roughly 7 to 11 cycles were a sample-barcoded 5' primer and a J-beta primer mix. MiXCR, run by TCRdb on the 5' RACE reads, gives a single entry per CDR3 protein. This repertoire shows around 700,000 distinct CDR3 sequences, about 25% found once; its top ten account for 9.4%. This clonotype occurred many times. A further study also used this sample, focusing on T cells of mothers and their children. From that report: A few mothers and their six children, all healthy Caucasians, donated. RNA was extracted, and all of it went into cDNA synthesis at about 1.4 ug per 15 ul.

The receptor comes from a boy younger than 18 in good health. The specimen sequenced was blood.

CDR3 in amino acids: CASSRGGGETQYF. The DNA for the CDR3 is TGTGCCAGCAGTAGGGGAGGTGGAGAGACCCAGTACTTC. The chain carries TRBV6-5 and TRBJ2-5; tentatively, D is TRBD2 (6 bases). Germline assignment: CDR1 MNHEY and CDR2 SVGAGI. V lost 5 bases to trimming and J lost 4 bases, with 11 bases between them. The CDR3 extends over 13 amino acids.